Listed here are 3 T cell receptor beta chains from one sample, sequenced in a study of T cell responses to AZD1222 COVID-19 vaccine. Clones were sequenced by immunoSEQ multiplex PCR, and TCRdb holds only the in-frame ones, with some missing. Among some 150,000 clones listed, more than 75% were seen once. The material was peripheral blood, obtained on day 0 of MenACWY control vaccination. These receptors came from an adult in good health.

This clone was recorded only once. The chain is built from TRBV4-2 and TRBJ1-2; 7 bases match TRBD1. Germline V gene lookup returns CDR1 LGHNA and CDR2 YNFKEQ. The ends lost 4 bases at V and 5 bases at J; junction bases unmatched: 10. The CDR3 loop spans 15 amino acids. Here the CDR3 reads CASSPTGTALYGYTF. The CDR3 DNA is TGTGCCAGCAGCCCGACAGGGACAGCCCTATATGGCTACACCTTC.

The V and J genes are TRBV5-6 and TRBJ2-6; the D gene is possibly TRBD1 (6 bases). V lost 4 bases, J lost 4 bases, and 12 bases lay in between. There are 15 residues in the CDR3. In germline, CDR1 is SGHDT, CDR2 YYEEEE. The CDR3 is CASSARGSGANVLTF. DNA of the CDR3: TGTGCCAGCAGCGCCAGGGGTTCCGGGGCCAACGTCCTGACTTTC. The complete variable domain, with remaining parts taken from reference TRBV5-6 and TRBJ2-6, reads DAGVTQSPTHLIKTRGQQVTLRCSPKSGHDTVSWYQQALGQGPQFIFQYYEEEERQRGNFPDRFSGHQFPNYSSELNVNALLLGDSALYLCASSARGSGANVLTFGAGSRLTVL.

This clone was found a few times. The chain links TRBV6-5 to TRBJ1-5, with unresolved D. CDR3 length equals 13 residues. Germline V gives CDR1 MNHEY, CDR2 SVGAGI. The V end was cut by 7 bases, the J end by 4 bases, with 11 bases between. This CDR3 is CASTPVPNQPQHF. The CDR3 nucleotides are TGTGCCAGCACCCCAGTTCCTAATCAGCCCCAGCATTTT.